The rows below give T cell receptor beta chains drawn from one sample of a study of regulatory T cells in long-lasting Graves disease. Each CDR3 protein is one row after TCRdb ran MiXCR on the multiplex PCR reads. This table holds under 450,000 distinct CDR3 sequences, about 12% found once. These data were also filed under a second study, of T cells in Graves' hyperthyroidism and ophthalmopathy.

The source was peripheral blood mononuclear cells (PBMCs), collected at new diagnosis, from a patient treated with antithyroid drugs. The source of these receptors is a woman between 18 and 29 years old with Graves disease. The CDR3 runs from the conserved cysteine through the conserved F or W. Each record gives: D gene, V gene, J gene, clone size, CDR3 protein, CDR3 DNA. A D gene is named only where the DNA matches it firmly. Some rows mark clone size as missing; the rest say once, few, many or name a class of expanded clone.

-,TRBV30,TRBJ2-1,many,CAWRKGEQFF,TGTGCCTGGAGGAAGGGTGAGCAGTTCTTC
-,TRBV5-1,TRBJ2-4,many,CASSLVAKNIQYF,TGCGCCAGCAGCCTTGTGGCCAAAAACATTCAGTACTTC
-,TRBV6-5,TRBJ1-5,-,CASSYLAEQGLNQPQHF,TGTGCCAGCAGTTACCTGGCTGAGCAGGGACTTAATCAGCCCCAGCATTTT
-,TRBV6-5,TRBJ2-2,many,CASSYEQSNTGELFF,TGTGCCAGCAGTTACGAACAATCGAACACCGGGGAGCTGTTTTTT
-,TRBV6-2/TRBV6-3,TRBJ1-5,few,CASSRTQGNQPQHF,TGTGCCAGCAGTAGGACACAGGGCAATCAGCCCCAGCATTTT
TRBD2,TRBV20-1,TRBJ2-1,-,CSASASGNDYNEQFF,TGCAGTGCTAGTGCCAGCGGGAACGACTACAATGAGCAGTTCTTC
TRBD1,TRBV6-2/TRBV6-3,TRBJ2-3,-,CASSPGTGPTDTQYF,TGTGCCAGCAGTCCCGGGACAGGGCCGACGGATACGCAGTATTTT
TRBD2,TRBV28,TRBJ2-1,many,CASSPYQGLAIHNEQFF,TGTGCCAGCAGTCCGTACCAGGGACTAGCGATCCACAATGAGCAGTTCTTC
-,TRBV19,TRBJ2-6,few,CASKVGSGANVLTF,TGTGCCAGTAAGGTCGGTTCGGGGGCCAACGTCCTGACTTTC
TRBD2,TRBV4-2,TRBJ2-1,many,CASSQAPRAGGRNEQFF,TGTGCCAGCAGCCAAGCCCCAAGAGCGGGGGGGCGGAATGAGCAGTTCTTC
TRBD1,TRBV10-3,TRBJ1-1,many,CAIRDRGGTEAFF,TGTGCCATTAGAGACAGGGGGGGCACTGAAGCTTTCTTT
-,TRBV5-5,TRBJ2-3,many,CASSLVNPGTDTQYF,TGTGCCAGCAGCTTGGTCAACCCGGGCACAGATACGCAGTATTTT
-,TRBV20-1,TRBJ1-2,many,CRARGAQALYGYTF,TGCAGGGCTCGGGGAGCGCAGGCTCTCTATGGCTACACCTTC
-,TRBV28,TRBJ2-7,-,CASRRGGEQYF,TGTGCCAGCCGAAGGGGCGGCGAGCAGTACTTC
TRBD2,TRBV7-8,TRBJ2-7,-,CASSLARPGTSVYEQYF,TGTGCCAGCAGCTTAGCCAGACCCGGGACTAGCGTCTACGAGCAGTACTTC
-,TRBV2,TRBJ1-1,many,CASSDRRTEAFF,TGTGCCAGCAGTGACAGGAGAACTGAAGCTTTCTTT
TRBD2,TRBV28,TRBJ2-1,many,CASSSAGTRGREQFF,TGTGCCAGCAGTTCAGCCGGGACTAGGGGGAGAGAGCAGTTCTTC
-,TRBV20-1,TRBJ2-4,-,CSATTGGFAKNIQYF,TGCAGTGCCACCACTGGGGGTTTCGCCAAAAACATTCAGTACTTC
TRBD2,TRBV6-1,TRBJ2-1,many,CASSPSGGVGVHVEQFF,TGTGCCAGCAGTCCTAGCGGGGGGGTCGGAGTTCATGTTGAGCAGTTCTTC
-,TRBV7-9,TRBJ1-5,-,CASSPGDHGRGNQPQHF,TGTGCCAGCAGCCCGGGGGACCACGGTAGAGGCAATCAGCCCCAGCATTTT
-,TRBV7-9,TRBJ2-2,many,CASSLGQLMYTGELFF,TGTGCCAGCAGCTTAGGGCAGTTAATGTACACCGGGGAGCTGTTTTTT
-,TRBV6-2/TRBV6-3,TRBJ1-2,-,CASSTWGRGKVGYGYTF,TGTGCCAGCAGTACCTGGGGGCGCGGTAAGGTCGGCTATGGCTACACCTTC